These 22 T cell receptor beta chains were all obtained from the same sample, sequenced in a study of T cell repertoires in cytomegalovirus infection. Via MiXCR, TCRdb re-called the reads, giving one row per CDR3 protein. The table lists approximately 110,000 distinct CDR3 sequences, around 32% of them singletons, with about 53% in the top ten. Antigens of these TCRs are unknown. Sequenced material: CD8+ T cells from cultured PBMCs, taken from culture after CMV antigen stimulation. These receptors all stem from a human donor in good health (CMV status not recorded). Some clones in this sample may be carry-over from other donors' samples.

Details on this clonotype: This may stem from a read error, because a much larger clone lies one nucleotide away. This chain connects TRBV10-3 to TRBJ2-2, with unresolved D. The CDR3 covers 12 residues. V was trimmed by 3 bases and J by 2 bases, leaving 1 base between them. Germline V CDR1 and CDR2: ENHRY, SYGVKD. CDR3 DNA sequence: TGTGCCATCAGTGACAACACCGGGGAGCTGTTTTTT. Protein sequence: CAISDNTGELFF.

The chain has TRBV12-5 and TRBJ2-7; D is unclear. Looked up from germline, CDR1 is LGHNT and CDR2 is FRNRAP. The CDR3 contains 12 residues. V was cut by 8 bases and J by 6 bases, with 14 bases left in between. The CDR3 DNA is TGTGCTAGTCCCGACCCAAGACCCGAGCAGTACTTC. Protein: CASPDPRPEQYF. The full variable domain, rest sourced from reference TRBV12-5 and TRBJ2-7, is DARVTQTPRHKVTEMGQEVTMRCQPILGHNTVFWYRQTMMQGLELLAYFRNRAPLDDSGMPKDRFSAEMPDATLATLKIQPSEPRDSAVYFCASPDPRPEQYFGPGTRLTVT.

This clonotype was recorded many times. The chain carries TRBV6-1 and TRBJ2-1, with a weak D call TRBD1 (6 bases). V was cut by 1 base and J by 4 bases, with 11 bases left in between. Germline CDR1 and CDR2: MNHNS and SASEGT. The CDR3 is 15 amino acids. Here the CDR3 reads CASSEEGVGYNEQFF. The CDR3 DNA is TGTGCCAGCAGTGAAGAGGGGGTAGGGTACAATGAGCAGTTCTTC.

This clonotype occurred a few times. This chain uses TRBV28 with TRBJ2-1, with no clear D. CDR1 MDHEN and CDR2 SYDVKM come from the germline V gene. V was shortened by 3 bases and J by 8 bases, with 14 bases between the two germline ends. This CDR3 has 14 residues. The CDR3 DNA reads TGTGCCAGCAGTTTCGGTCGGATCGGTGATGAGCAGTTCTTC. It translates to CASSFGRIGDEQFF.

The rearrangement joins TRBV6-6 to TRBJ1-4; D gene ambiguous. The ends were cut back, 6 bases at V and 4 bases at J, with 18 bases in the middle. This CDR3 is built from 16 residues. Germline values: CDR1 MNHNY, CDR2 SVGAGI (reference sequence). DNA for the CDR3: TGTGCCAGCAGCCTCCCGGACGCACTGGGTAATGAAAAACTGTTTTTT. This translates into CASSLPDALGNEKLFF.

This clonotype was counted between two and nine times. This CDR3 is CASSFEGGQGSYEQYF. CDR3 coding DNA: TGTGCCAGCAGTTTTGAAGGGGGGCAGGGGTCATACGAGCAGTACTTC. This rearrangement joins TRBV27 to TRBJ2-7; TRBD1 or TRBD2 may be the D gene (6 bases each). CDR3 length equals 16 residues. Trimming cost V 3 bases and J 4 bases, with 19 bases left between them. Germline V CDR1 and CDR2: MNHEY, SMNVEV (reference sequence).

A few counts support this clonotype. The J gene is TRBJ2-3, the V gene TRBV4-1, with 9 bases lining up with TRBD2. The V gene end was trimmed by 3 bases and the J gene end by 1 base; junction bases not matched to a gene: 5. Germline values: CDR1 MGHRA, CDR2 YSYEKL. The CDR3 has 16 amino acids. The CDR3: CASSQRGGRGTDTQYF. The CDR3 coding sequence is TGCGCCAGCAGCCAGCGGGGGGGCCGGGGCACAGATACGCAGTATTTT.

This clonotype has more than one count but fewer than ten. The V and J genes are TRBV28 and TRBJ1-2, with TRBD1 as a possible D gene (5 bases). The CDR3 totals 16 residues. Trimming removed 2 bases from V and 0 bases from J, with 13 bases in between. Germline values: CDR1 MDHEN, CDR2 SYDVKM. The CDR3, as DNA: TGTGCCAGCAGTTTACCAGCGGGGCAGGCTAACTATGGCTACACCTTC. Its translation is CASSLPAGQANYGYTF.

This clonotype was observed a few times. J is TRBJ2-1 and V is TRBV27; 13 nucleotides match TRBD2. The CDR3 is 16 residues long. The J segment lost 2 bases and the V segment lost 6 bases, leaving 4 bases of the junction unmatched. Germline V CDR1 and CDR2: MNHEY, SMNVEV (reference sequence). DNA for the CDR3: TGTGCCAGCAGGCCTACTAGCGGGGGGGCCTACAATGAGCAGTTCTTC. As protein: CASRPTSGGAYNEQFF.

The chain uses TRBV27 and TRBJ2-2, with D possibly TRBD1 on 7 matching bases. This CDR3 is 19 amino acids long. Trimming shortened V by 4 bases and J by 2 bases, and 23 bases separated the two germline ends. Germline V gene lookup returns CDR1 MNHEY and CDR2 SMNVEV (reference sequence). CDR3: CASSSGIFRQGGNTGELFF. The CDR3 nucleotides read TGTGCCAGCAGTTCGGGAATCTTTAGACAGGGAGGAAACACCGGGGAGCTGTTTTTT.

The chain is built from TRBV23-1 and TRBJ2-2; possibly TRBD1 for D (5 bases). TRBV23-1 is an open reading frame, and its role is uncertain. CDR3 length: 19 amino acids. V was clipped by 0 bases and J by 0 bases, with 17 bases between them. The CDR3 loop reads CASSQSQGRARTNTGELFF. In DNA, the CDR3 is TGCGCCAGCAGTCAATCTCAGGGCAGGGCGAGGACGAACACCGGGGAGCTGTTTTTT.

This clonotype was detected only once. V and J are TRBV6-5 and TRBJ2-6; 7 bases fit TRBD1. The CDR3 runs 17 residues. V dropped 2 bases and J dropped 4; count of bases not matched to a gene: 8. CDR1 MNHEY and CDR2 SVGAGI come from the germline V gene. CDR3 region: CASSYQGVTLGANVLTF. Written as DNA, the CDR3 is TGTGCCAGCAGTTACCAGGGGGTAACGTTGGGGGCCAACGTCCTGACTTTC.

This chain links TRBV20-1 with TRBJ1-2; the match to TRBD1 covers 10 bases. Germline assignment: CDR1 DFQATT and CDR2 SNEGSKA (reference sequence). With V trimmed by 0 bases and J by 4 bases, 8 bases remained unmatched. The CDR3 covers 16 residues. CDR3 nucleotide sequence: TGCAGTGCTAGAGACCCCCGGACAGGGGGAGGCTATGGCTACACCTTC. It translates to CSARDPRTGGGYGYTF.

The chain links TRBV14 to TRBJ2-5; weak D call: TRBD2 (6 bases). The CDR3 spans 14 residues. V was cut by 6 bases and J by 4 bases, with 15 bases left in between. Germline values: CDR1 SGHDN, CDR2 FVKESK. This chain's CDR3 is CASRPAGRTETQYF. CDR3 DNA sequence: TGTGCCAGCAGACCGGCGGGGAGGACAGAGACCCAGTACTTC.

CDR3 bases: TGTGCCAGCAGTCAAGGACAGGGCTCCTACAATGAGCAGTTCTTC. Amino acids: CASSQGQGSYNEQFF. The V and J genes are TRBV27 and TRBJ2-1, with 8 bases aligning to TRBD1. The CDR3 length is 15 residues. V dropped 5 bases and J dropped 0; count of bases not matched to a gene: 3. The germline V gene encodes CDR1 MNHEY and CDR2 SMNVEV (reference sequence).

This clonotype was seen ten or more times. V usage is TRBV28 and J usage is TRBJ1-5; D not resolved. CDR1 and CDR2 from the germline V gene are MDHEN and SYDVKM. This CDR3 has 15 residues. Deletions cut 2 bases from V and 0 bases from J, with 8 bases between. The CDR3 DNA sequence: TGTGCCAGCAGTTTAAGGTCCGGTAGCAATCAGCCCCAGCATTTT. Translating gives CASSLRSGSNQPQHF.

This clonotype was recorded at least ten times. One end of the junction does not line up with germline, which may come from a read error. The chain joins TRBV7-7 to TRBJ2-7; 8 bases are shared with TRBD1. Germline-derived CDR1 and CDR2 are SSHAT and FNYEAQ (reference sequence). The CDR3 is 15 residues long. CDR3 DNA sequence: TGTGCTAGCAGCGAAGGGGCAGGGGGCACCCACGAGCAGTACTTC. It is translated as CASSEGAGGTHEQYF.

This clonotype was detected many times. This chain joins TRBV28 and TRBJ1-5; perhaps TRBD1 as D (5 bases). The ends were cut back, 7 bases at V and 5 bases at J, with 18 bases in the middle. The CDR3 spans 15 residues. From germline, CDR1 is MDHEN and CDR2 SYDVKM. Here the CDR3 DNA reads TGTGCCAGCATCCTATCCTCAGGGCCTCATCAGCCCCAGCATTTT. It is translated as CASILSSGPHQPQHF.

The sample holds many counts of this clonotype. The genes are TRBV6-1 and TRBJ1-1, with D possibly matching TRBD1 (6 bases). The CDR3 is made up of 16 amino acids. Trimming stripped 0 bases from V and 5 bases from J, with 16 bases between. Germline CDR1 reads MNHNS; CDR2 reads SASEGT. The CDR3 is CASSEASEGVGTEAFF. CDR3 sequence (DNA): TGTGCCAGCAGTGAAGCGTCGGAGGGGGTTGGAACTGAAGCTTTCTTT.

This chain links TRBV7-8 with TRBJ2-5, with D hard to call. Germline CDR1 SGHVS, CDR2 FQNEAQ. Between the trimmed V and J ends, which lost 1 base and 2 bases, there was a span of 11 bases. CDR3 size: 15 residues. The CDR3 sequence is CASSLEGNSQETQYF. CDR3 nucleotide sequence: TGTGCCAGCAGCTTAGAAGGAAACAGTCAAGAGACCCAGTACTTC.

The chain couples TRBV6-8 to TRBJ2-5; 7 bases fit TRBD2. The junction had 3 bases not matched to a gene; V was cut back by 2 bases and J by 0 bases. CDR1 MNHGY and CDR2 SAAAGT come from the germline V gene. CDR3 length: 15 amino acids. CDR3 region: CASSYRLADQETQYF. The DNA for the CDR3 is TGTGCCAGCAGTTACCGTCTAGCGGACCAAGAGACCCAGTACTTC.

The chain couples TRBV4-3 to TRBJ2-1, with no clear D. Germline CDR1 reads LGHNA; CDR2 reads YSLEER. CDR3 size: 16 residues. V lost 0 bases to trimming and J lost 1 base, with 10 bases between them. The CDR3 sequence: CASSQDYWDSYNEQFF. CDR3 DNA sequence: TGCGCCAGCAGCCAAGATTATTGGGATTCCTACAATGAGCAGTTCTTC.